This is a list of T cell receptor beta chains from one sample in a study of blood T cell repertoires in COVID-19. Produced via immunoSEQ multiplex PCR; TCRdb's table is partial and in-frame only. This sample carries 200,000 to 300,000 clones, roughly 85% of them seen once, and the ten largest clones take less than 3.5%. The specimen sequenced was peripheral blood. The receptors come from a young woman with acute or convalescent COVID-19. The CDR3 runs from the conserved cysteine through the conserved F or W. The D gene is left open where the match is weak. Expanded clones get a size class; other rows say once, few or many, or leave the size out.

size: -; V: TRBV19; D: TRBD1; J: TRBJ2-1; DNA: TGTGCCAGCACTATGGGGACAGGGAGGAATGAGCAGTTCTTC; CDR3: CASTMGTGRNEQFF
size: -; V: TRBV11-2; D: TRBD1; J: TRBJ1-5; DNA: TGTGCCAGCAGCTTGGACAGGGGGGCTCAGCCCCAGCATTTT; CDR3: CASSLDRGAQPQHF
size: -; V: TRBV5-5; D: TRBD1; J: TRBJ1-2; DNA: TGTGCCAGCAGACGTGGACAGGGTGGCTACACCTTC; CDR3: CASRRGQGGYTF
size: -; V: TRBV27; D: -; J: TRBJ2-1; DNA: TGTGCCAGCAGTTTATGGGCGGGCGACTACAATGAGCAGTTCTTC; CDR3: CASSLWAGDYNEQFF
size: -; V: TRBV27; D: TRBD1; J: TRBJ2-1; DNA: TGTGCCAGCAGTTTAGACAGGGGGCGCAACAATGAGCAGTTCTTC; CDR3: CASSLDRGRNNEQFF
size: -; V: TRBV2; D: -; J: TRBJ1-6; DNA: TGTGCCAGCAGCTATAGGACAGAAAATAATTCACCCCTCCACTTT; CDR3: CASSYRTENNSPLHF
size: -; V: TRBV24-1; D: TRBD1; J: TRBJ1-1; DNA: TGTGCCACCAGTGATTCAGGGGGCGTGTTAGCTTTCTTT; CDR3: CATSDSGGVLAFF
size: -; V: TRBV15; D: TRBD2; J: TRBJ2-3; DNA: TGTGCCACCAGCAGCCGTCGGACTAGCGGAAGCACAGATACGCAGTATTTT; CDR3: CATSSRRTSGSTDTQYF
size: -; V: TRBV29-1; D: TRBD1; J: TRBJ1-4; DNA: TGCAGCGTTTACGACAGGGCCTTTACTAATGAAAAACTGTTTTTT; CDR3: CSVYDRAFTNEKLFF
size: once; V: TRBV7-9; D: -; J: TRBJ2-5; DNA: TGTGCCAGCAGCTTAGGAATCTTGGAGTTGGAGACCCAGTACTTC; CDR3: CASSLGILELETQYF
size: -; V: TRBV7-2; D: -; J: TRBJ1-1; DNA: TGTGCCAGCAGCCCCCAGGGTGCGACCACTGAAGCTTTCTTT; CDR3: CASSPQGATTEAFF